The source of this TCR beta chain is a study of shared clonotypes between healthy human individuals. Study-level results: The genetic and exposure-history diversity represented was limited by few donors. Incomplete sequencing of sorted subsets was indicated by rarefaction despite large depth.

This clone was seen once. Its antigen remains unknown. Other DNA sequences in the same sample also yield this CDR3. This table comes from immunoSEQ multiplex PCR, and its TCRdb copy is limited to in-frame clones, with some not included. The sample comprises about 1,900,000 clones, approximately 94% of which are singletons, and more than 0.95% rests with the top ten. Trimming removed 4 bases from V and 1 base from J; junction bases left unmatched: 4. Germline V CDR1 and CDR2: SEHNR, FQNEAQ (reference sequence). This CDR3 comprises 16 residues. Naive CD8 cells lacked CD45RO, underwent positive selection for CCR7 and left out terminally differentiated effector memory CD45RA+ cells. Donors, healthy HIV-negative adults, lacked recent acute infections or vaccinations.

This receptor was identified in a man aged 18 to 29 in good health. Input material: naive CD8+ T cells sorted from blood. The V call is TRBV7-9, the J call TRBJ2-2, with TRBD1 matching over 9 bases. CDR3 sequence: CASSWSGQGNTGELFF. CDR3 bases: TGTGCCAGCAGCTGGTCGGGACAGGGGAACACCGGGGAGCTGTTTTTT.